This record concerns one TCR beta chain sequence. The authors ran a second PCR of about 6 to 12 cycles using a sample-barcoded 5' primer and a J-beta primer mix. TCRdb re-called the 5' RACE reads through MiXCR, storing one row per CDR3 protein. The sample gives about 1.4 million distinct CDR3 sequences, roughly 59% of which show up once; 6.5% to 8.5% is in the top ten. The data originate from a study of blood T cells in healthy people across ages. Researchers isolated at least 7 million PBMCs per sample. The material sequenced was blood. The source of this sequence is a man between 18 and 35 years old in good health.

CDR3 coding DNA: TGTGCCAGCAGTCCCCCCGGGACAGGTAGAAATGAGCAGTTCTTC. The encoded protein is CASSPPGTGRNEQFF. The chain carries TRBV12-3 or TRBV12-4 and TRBJ2-1; 8 bases match TRBD1. V shed 5 bases, J shed 7 bases, and the junction held 10 bases outside the gene matches. This CDR3 region has 15 residues.